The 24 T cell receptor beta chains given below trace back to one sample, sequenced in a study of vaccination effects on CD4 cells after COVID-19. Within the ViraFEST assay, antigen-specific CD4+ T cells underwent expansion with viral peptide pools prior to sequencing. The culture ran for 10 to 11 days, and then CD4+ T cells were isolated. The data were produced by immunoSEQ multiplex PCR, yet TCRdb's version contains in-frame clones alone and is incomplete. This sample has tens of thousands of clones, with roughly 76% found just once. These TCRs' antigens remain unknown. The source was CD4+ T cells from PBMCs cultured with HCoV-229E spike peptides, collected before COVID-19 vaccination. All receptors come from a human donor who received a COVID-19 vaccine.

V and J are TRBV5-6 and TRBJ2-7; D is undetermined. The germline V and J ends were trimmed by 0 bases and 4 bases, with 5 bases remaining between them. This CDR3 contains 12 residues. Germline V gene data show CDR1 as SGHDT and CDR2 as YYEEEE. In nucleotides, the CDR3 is TGTGCCAGCAGCTTGGGACAATACGAGCAGTACGTC. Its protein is CASSLGQYEQYV.

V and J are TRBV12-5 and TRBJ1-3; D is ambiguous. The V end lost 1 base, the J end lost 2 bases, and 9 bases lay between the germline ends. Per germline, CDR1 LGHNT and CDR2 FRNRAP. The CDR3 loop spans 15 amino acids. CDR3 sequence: CASGLGEGPGNTIYF. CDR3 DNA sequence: TGTGCTAGTGGTTTGGGGGAGGGTCCTGGAAACACCATATATTTT.

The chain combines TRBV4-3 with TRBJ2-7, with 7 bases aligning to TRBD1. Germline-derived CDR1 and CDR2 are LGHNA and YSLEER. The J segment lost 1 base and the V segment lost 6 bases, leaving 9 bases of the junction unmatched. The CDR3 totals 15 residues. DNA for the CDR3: TGCGCCAGCAGAGTAGGGGGCAATCGGTCCTACGAGCAGTACGTC. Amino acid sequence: CASRVGGNRSYEQYV.

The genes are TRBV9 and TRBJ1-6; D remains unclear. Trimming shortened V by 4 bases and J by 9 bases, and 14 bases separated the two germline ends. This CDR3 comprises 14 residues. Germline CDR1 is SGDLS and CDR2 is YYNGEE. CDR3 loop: CASSPREDGSPLHF. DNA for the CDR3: TGTGCCAGCAGCCCCCGCGAGGACGGTTCACCCCTCCACTTT.

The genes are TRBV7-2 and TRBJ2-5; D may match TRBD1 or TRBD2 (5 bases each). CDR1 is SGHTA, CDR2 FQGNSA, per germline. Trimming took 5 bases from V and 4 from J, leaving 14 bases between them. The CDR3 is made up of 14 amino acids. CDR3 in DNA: TGTGCCAGCAGCCGGGACCGAGGCGGAGAGACCCAGTACTTC. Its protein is CASSRDRGGETQYF.

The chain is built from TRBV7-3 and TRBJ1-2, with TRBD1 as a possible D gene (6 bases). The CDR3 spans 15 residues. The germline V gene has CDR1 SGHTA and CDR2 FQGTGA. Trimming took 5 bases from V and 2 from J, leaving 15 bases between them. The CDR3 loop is CASSPHGGLNYGYTF. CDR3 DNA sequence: TGTGCCAGCAGCCCCCATGGGGGGCTAAACTATGGCTACACCTTC. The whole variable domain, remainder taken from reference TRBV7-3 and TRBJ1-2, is GAGVSQTPSNKVTEKGKYVELRCDPISGHTALYWYRQSLGQGPEFLIYFQGTGAADDSGLPNDRFFAVRPEGSVSTLKIQRTERGDSAVYLCASSPHGGLNYGYTFGSGTRLTVV.

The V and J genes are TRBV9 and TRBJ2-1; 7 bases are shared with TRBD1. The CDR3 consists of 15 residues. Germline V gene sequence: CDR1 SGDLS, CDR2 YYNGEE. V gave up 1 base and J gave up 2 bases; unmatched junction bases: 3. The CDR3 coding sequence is TGTGCCAGCAGCGTAAGACAGGGCGCCTACAATGAGCAGTTCTTC. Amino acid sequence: CASSVRQGAYNEQFF. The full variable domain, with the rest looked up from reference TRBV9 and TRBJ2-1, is DSGVTQTPKHLITATGQRVTLRCSPRSGDLSVYWYQQSLDQGLQFLIQYYNGEERAKGNILERFSAQQFPDLHSELNLSSLELGDSALYFCASSVRQGAYNEQFFGPGTRLTVL.

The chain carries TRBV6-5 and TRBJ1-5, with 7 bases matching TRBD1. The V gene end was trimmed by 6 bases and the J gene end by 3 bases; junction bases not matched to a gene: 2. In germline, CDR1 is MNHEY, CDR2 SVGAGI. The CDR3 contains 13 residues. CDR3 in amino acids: CASRQGINQPQHF. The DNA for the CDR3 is TGTGCCAGCAGACAGGGGATCAATCAGCCCCAGCATTTT.

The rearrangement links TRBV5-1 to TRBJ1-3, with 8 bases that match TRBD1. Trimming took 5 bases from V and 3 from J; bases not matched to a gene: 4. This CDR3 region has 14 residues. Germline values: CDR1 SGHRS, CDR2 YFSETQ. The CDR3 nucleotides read TGCGCCAGCAGGGACAGGGAAGGTGGAAACACCATATATTTT. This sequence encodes CASRDREGGNTIYF.

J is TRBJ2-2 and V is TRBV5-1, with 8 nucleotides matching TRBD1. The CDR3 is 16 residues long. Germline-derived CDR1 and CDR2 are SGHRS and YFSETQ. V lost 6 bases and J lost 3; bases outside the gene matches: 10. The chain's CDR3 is CASTRAGGEYTGELFF. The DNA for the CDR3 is TGCGCCAGCACCCGGGCAGGGGGCGAATACACCGGGGAGCTGTTTTTT.

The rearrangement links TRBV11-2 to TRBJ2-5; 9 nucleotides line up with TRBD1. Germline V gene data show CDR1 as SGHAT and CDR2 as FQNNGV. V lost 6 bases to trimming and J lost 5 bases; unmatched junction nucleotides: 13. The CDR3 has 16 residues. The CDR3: CASRSSLTGGPETQYF. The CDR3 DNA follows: TGTGCCAGCAGGTCCTCTTTGACAGGGGGACCGGAGACCCAGTACTTC.

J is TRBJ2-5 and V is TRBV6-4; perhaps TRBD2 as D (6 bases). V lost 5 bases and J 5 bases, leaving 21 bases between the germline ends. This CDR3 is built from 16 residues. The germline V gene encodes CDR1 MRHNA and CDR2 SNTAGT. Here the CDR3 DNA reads TGTGCCAGCAGTTTGACTAGTGCAGGGAAATGGGAGACCCAGTACTTC. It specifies CASSLTSAGKWETQYF.

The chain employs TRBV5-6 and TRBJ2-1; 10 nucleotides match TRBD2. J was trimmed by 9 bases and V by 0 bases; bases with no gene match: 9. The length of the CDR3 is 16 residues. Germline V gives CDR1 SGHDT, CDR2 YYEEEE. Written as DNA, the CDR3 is TGTGCCAGCAGCTTGGATGTAGCGGGGGGTCCGGTTGAGCAGTTCTTC. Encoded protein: CASSLDVAGGPVEQFF. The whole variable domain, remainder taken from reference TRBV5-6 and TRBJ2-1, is DAGVTQSPTHLIKTRGQQVTLRCSPKSGHDTVSWYQQALGQGPQFIFQYYEEEERQRGNFPDRFSGHQFPNYSSELNVNALLLGDSALYLCASSLDVAGGPVEQFFGPGTRLTVL.

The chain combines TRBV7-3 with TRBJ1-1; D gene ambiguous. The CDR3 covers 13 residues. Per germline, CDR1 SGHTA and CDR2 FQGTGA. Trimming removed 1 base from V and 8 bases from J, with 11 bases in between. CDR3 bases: TGTGCCAGCAGCTTAAATTCGGGCAGAGAAGCTTTCTTT. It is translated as CASSLNSGREAFF.

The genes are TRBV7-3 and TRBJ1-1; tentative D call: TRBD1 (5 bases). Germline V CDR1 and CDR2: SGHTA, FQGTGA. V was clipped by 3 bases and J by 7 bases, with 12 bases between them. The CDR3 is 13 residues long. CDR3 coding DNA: TGTGCCAGCAGCTTTTCGACAGTGAGTGAAGCTTTCTTT. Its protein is CASSFSTVSEAFF.

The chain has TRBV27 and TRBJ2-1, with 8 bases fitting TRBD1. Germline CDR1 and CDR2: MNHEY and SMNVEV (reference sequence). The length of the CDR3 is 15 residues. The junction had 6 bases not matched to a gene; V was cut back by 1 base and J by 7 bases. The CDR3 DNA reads TGTGCCAGCAGTTTATTGGGGACAGGATCAAATGAGCAGTTCTTC. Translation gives CASSLLGTGSNEQFF.

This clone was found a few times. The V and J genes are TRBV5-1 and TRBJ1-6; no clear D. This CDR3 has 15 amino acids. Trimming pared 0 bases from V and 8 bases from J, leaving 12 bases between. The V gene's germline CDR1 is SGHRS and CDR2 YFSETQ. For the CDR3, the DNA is TGCGCCAGCAGCTTGGCGCCAGGCAAAGATTCACCCCTCCACTTT. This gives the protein CASSLAPGKDSPLHF.

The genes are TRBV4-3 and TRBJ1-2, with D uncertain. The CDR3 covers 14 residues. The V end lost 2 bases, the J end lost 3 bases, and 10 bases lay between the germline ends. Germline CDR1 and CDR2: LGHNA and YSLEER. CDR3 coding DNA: TGCGCCAGCAGCCAATTTCGGGGAGACTATGGCTACACCTTC. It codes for CASSQFRGDYGYTF.

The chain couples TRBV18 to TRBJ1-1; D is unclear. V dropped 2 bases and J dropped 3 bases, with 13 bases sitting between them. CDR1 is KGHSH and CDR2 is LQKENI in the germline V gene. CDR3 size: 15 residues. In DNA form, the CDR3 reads TGTGCCAGCTCACCAGTCACTAACCGGGACACTGAAGCTTTCTTT. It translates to CASSPVTNRDTEAFF.

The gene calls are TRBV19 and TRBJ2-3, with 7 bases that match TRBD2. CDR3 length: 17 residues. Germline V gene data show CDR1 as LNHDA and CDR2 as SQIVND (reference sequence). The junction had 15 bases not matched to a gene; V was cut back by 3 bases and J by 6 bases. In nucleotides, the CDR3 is TGTGCCAGTAGTATGTCCCCTGGGGAAGCGGGGAGGGATACGCAGTATTTT. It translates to CASSMSPGEAGRDTQYF.

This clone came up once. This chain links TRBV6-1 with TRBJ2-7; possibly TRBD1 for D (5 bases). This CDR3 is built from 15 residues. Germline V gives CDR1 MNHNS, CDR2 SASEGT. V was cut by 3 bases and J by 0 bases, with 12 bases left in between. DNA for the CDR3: TGTGCCAGCAGTGACCTAGGGGCTTCCTCCTACGAGCAGTACGTC. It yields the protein CASSDLGASSYEQYV.

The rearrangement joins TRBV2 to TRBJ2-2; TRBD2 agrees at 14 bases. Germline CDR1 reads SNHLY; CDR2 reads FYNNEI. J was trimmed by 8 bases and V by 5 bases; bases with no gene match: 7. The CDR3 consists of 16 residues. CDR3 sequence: CASSSTSGGAKGELFF. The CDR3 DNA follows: TGTGCCAGCAGTTCGACTAGCGGGGGGGCTAAAGGGGAGCTGTTTTTT.

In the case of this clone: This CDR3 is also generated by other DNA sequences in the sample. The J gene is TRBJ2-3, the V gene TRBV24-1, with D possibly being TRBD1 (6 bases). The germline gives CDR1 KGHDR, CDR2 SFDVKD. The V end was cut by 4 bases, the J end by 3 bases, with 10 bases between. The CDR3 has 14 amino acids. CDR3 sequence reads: CATSEPTGTDTQYF. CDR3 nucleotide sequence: TGTGCCACCAGTGAACCCACAGGGACAGATACGCAGTATTTT.

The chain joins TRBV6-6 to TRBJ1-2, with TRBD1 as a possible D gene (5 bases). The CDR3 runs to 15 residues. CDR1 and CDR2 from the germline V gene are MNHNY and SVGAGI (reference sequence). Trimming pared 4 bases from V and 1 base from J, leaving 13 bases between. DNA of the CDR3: TGTGCCAGCAGTTTCCTTACAGGAATTAACTATGGCTACACCTTC. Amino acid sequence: CASSFLTGINYGYTF.